Listed here are 32 T cell receptor beta chains from one sample, sequenced in a study of shared clonotypes between healthy human individuals. The assay was immunoSEQ multiplex PCR, and TCRdb's table has in-frame clones only and misses some. The table includes approximately 590,000 clones, around 95% detected once. CD45RO-negative, CCR7-positively selected cells formed the naive CD8 fraction, excluding terminally differentiated effector memory CD45RA+ cells. The sample taken for sequencing was naive CD8+ T cells sorted from blood. The receptors originated from a woman aged 25 to 45 in good health.

The V and J genes are TRBV28 and TRBJ2-1, with TRBD2 matching 14 bases. Germline values: CDR1 MDHEN, CDR2 SYDVKM. This CDR3 comprises 15 residues. V gave up 6 bases and J gave up 6 bases; unmatched junction bases: 4. Here the CDR3 reads CASSRGLAGGNEQFF. The DNA for the CDR3 is TGTGCCAGCAGCCGAGGACTAGCGGGGGGCAATGAGCAGTTCTTC. Based on the CDR3 plus reference TRBV28 and TRBJ2-1, the full variable domain is DVKVTQSSRYLVKRTGEKVFLECVQDMDHENMFWYRQDPGLGLRLIYFSYDVKMKEKGDIPEGYSVSREKKERFSLILESASTNQTSMYLCASSRGLAGGNEQFFGPGTRLTVL.

The CDR3 bases are TGTGCCAGCAGTTTTGGGGGGGAAAACACCATATATTTT. This encodes CASSFGGENTIYF. The rearrangement joins TRBV28 to TRBJ1-3, with D possibly matching TRBD1 (5 bases). With 3 bases removed from V and 6 bases from J, the gap between germline ends came to 9 bases. The CDR3 spans 13 residues. Germline V gene data show CDR1 as MDHEN and CDR2 as SYDVKM.

The chain links TRBV2 to TRBJ2-7; D could derive from TRBD1 or TRBD2 (6 bases each). Trimming removed 5 bases from V and 7 bases from J, with 24 bases in between. Germline lookup yields CDR1 SNHLY and CDR2 FYNNEI. The CDR3 runs 16 residues. The CDR3 DNA is TGTGCCAGCAGTCCCTCCGGATGGGGGGCTAGGTGGGAGCAGTACTTC. Its translation: CASSPSGWGARWEQYF.

V and J are TRBV6-5 and TRBJ1-1; 9 nucleotides align to TRBD1. Losses at the gene ends were 2 bases for V and 5 bases for J; bases not matched to a gene: 9. Germline values: CDR1 MNHEY, CDR2 SVGAGI. CDR3 length: 16 residues. The CDR3 sequence is CASSYLTGQGWTEAFF. CDR3 in DNA: TGTGCCAGCAGTTACCTAACTGGACAGGGGTGGACTGAAGCTTTCTTT.

The chain has TRBV15 and TRBJ2-5, with a tentative D call TRBD2 (5 bases). This CDR3 has 14 residues. Trimming shortened V by 3 bases and J by 5 bases, and 13 bases separated the two germline ends. Germline values: CDR1 LNHNV, CDR2 YYDKDF (reference sequence). The CDR3 loop is CATSRDSSGETQYF. Written as DNA, the CDR3 is TGTGCCACCAGCAGGGACTCCTCGGGGGAGACCCAGTACTTC. The variable domain in full, with the rest retrieved from reference TRBV15 and TRBJ2-5, is DAMVIQNPRYQVTQFGKPVTLSCSQTLNHNVMYWYQQKSSQAPKLLFHYYDKDFNNEADTPDNFQSRRPNTSFCFLDIRSPGLGDTAMYLCATSRDSSGETQYFGPGTRLLVL.

The chain uses TRBV2 and TRBJ2-7, with D possibly TRBD1 on 6 matching bases. The V end was cut by 10 bases, the J end by 3 bases, with 16 bases between. Germline V gene data show CDR1 as SNHLY and CDR2 as FYNNEI. CDR3 length: 13 residues. The CDR3 DNA reads TGTGCCACTAACAGGGAAAAGAACTACGAGCAGTACTTC. Encoded protein: CATNREKNYEQYF.

The V call is TRBV27, the J call TRBJ2-7; 7 bases fit TRBD1. CDR1 is MNHEY, CDR2 SMNVEV, per germline (reference sequence). The CDR3 totals 16 residues. Trimming cost V 0 bases and J 5 bases; bases outside gene matches: 10. The CDR3 here is CASSLSFPLTGDEQYF. DNA of the CDR3: TGTGCCAGCAGTTTATCGTTTCCCCTCACAGGGGACGAGCAGTACTTC.

The chain links TRBV10-2 to TRBJ2-5; 14 bases align to TRBD2. Germline CDR1 is WSHSY and CDR2 is SAAADI. V was clipped by 10 bases and J by 5 bases; unmatched bases: 9. There are 15 residues in the CDR3. The CDR3 DNA follows: TGCGCCATTCGGGGGGGACTAGCGGGAGTGGAGACCCAGTACTTC. Its protein is CAIRGGLAGVETQYF.

The V call is TRBV5-6, the J call TRBJ1-2; D is possibly TRBD1 (6 bases). V dropped 3 bases and J dropped 14 bases, with 23 bases sitting between them. Germline values: CDR1 SGHDT, CDR2 YYEEEE. CDR3 size: 14 residues. DNA for the CDR3: TGTGCCAGCAGCTACACATCCCAACAGGGAGATGGGACCTTC. Translation gives CASSYTSQQGDGTF.

Only one count was recorded for this clone. This rearrangement joins TRBV7-9 to TRBJ2-3; D is ambiguous. Germline loops: CDR1 SEHNR, CDR2 FQNEAQ (reference sequence). The ends were cut back, 1 base at V and 4 bases at J, with 15 bases in the middle. This CDR3 is built from 16 residues. The DNA for the CDR3 is TGTGCCAGCAGCTTAGTGTGGGTGGCCATCGCAGATACGCAGTATTTT. It codes for CASSLVWVAIADTQYF.

The V gene is TRBV11-2, the J gene TRBJ2-1; D gene ambiguous. Germline assignment: CDR1 SGHAT and CDR2 FQNNGV. With 5 bases removed from V and 8 bases from J, the gap between germline ends came to 13 bases. The CDR3 length is 13 residues. Here the CDR3 DNA reads TGTGCCAGCAGCCCAATAATTTTCTATGAGCAGTTCTTC. Translation: CASSPIIFYEQFF.

V and J are TRBV19 and TRBJ2-5; D call uncertain. The DNA end favors TRBJ2-7, so the J call may be wrong. The CDR3 consists of 14 residues. The germline V gene has CDR1 LNHDA and CDR2 SQIVND (reference sequence). CDR3 sequence (DNA): TGTGCCAGTAGTATGGGTTCAAACTCCTACGAGCAGTACTTC. It translates to CASSMGSNSYEQYF.

The CDR3 loop reads CASIGTGGPNEQFF. The DNA for the CDR3 is TGTGCCAGCATAGGGACAGGCGGCCCCAATGAGCAGTTCTTC. The genes are TRBV2 and TRBJ2-1; TRBD1 aligns across 8 bases. The CDR3 length is 14 residues. Trimming took 7 bases from V and 6 from J; bases not matched to a gene: 8. Germline CDR1 reads SNHLY; CDR2 reads FYNNEI.

The chain carries TRBV15 and TRBJ1-5; D gene ambiguous. Trimming shortened V by 1 base and J by 1 base, and 8 bases separated the two germline ends. The CDR3 has 15 amino acids. The germline V gene has CDR1 LNHNV and CDR2 YYDKDF (reference sequence). The CDR3 loop is CATSRVRESNQPQHF. The CDR3 DNA reads as TGTGCCACCAGCAGAGTTAGAGAGAGCAATCAGCCCCAGCATTTT.

The chain uses TRBV13 and TRBJ2-1, with 7 bases lining up with TRBD1. J was trimmed by 9 bases and V by 3 bases; bases with no gene match: 11. CDR1 and CDR2 from the germline V gene are PRHDT and FYEKMQ (reference sequence). CDR3 size: 15 residues. Here the CDR3 DNA reads TGTGCCAGCAGCTTGGCCGGGACAGATCACACTGAGCAGTTCTTC. Amino acids: CASSLAGTDHTEQFF. Full variable domain (rest looked up from reference TRBV13 and TRBJ2-1): AAGVIQSPRHLIKEKRETATLKCYPIPRHDTVYWYQQGPGQDPQFLISFYEKMQSDKGSIPDRFSAQQFSDYHSELNMSSLELGDSALYFCASSLAGTDHTEQFFGPGTRLTVL.

Regarding this clone: Other nucleotide sequences in the sample specify the same CDR3. This sequence joins TRBV9 and TRBJ2-7, with D perhaps TRBD1 or TRBD2 (6 bases each). Germline-derived CDR1 and CDR2 are SGDLS and YYNGEE. There are 12 residues in the CDR3. V was shortened by 0 bases and J by 6 bases, with 7 bases between the two germline ends. The CDR3 is CASSVEGGEQYF. CDR3 DNA sequence: TGTGCCAGCAGCGTAGAGGGGGGCGAGCAGTACTTC. The full variable domain, in which reference TRBV9 and TRBJ2-7 provide the parts outside the CDR3, is DSGVTQTPKHLITATGQRVTLRCSPRSGDLSVYWYQQSLDQGLQFLIQYYNGEERAKGNILERFSAQQFPDLHSELNLSSLELGDSALYFCASSVEGGEQYFGPGTRLTVT.

The CDR3 DNA follows: TGTGCCAGCAGTTTATCGGGCGGGATCAGACATCTAGGCAATGAGCAGTTCTTC. This encodes CASSLSGGIRHLGNEQFF. The genes are TRBV27 and TRBJ2-1; D is perhaps TRBD2 (6 bases). Between the trimmed V and J ends, which lost 0 bases and 6 bases, there was a span of 21 bases. Germline V lookup: CDR1 MNHEY, CDR2 SMNVEV (reference sequence). The CDR3 extends over 18 amino acids.

The rearrangement links TRBV2 to TRBJ2-3; a possible D gene is TRBD2 (6 bases). The V end was cut by 3 bases, the J end by 3 bases, with 13 bases between. The CDR3 totals 15 residues. Germline loops: CDR1 SNHLY, CDR2 FYNNEI. The CDR3 is CASSEEAGRTDTQYF. CDR3 nucleotide sequence: TGTGCCAGCAGTGAGGAGGCCGGGAGAACAGATACGCAGTATTTT. The full variable domain, in which reference TRBV2 and TRBJ2-3 provide the parts outside the CDR3, is EPEVTQTPSHQVTQMGQEVILRCVPISNHLYFYWYRQILGQKVEFLVSFYNNEISEKSEIFDDQFSVERPDGSNFTLKIRSTKLEDSAMYFCASSEEAGRTDTQYFGPGTRLTVL.

V and J are TRBV30 and TRBJ2-1; 7 nucleotides line up with TRBD1. This CDR3 spans 16 amino acids. V lost 5 bases and J lost 8; bases outside the gene matches: 18. Germline CDR1 reads GTSNPN; CDR2 reads SVGIG (reference sequence). The CDR3 loop reads CAWGDLDRAVWDEQFF. In DNA, the CDR3 is TGTGCCTGGGGGGATCTAGACAGGGCTGTTTGGGATGAGCAGTTCTTC.

This rearrangement joins TRBV6-5 to TRBJ2-7; D is unclear. The germline V gene has CDR1 MNHEY and CDR2 SVGAGI. Trimming shortened V by 0 bases and J by 0 bases, and 6 bases separated the two germline ends. The CDR3 extends over 14 amino acids. The CDR3 loop is CASSYSHPSYEQYF. CDR3 coding DNA: TGTGCCAGCAGTTACTCGCACCCCTCCTACGAGCAGTACTTC.

The V gene is TRBV6-1, the J gene TRBJ2-2, with a tentative D call TRBD2 (6 bases). CDR1 MNHNS and CDR2 SASEGT come from the germline V gene. Trimming stripped 2 bases from V and 0 bases from J, with 13 bases between. CDR3 length: 17 amino acids. The CDR3 is CASSEWGKRANTGELFF. The CDR3 coding sequence is TGTGCCAGCAGTGAATGGGGAAAGCGGGCGAACACCGGGGAGCTGTTTTTT.

On this clone: Within the sample, other DNA sequences also encode this same CDR3. The V call is TRBV28, the J call TRBJ2-7, with TRBD2 as a possible D gene (5 bases). This CDR3 has 14 residues. Germline V CDR1 and CDR2: MDHEN, SYDVKM. Trimming took 5 bases from V and 0 from J, leaving 11 bases between them. The chain's CDR3 is CASSQSGSSYEQYF. The CDR3 bases are TGTGCCAGCAGTCAAAGCGGCAGCTCCTACGAGCAGTACTTC.

This clone has a handful of counts. V is TRBV5-8 and J is TRBJ1-1; D is ambiguous. CDR1 SGHTS and CDR2 YDEGEE come from the germline V gene. V was shortened by 4 bases and J by 12 bases, with 13 bases between the two germline ends. The CDR3 spans 11 residues. In nucleotides, the CDR3 is TGTGCCAGCAGCCTGCGATTCGGTCCTTTCTTT. This codes for CASSLRFGPFF.

The chain recombines TRBV27 with TRBJ1-1, with D unclear. The V end was cut by 10 bases, the J end by 1 base, with 13 bases between. Germline values: CDR1 MNHEY, CDR2 SMNVEV (reference sequence). CDR3 length: 13 residues. This CDR3 reads CAIRTRENTEAFF. The CDR3 DNA is TGTGCCATACGGACGCGAGAGAACACTGAAGCTTTCTTT.

The chain links TRBV11-2 to TRBJ2-2; TRBD1 matches 7 bases. This CDR3 spans 15 amino acids. CDR1 and CDR2 from the germline V gene are SGHAT and FQNNGV. Germline trimming cut 5 bases from V and 1 base from J; bases unmatched to any gene: 4. CDR3 loop: CASSLWTGNTGELFF. The CDR3 nucleotides are TGTGCCAGCAGCCTATGGACAGGGAACACCGGGGAGCTGTTTTTT.

This chain uses TRBV28 with TRBJ2-2, with 8 bases matching TRBD1. The CDR3 totals 16 residues. Germline CDR1 reads MDHEN; CDR2 reads SYDVKM. J gave up 3 bases and V 7 bases, and 10 bases lay outside the gene matches. The CDR3 DNA reads TGTGCCAGCATCCAACAGGGGGAGTACTACACCGGGGAGCTGTTTTTT. It specifies CASIQQGEYYTGELFF.

The chain links TRBV13 to TRBJ2-7; 8 bases line up with TRBD1. The CDR3 consists of 18 residues. From germline, CDR1 is PRHDT and CDR2 FYEKMQ (reference sequence). The V gene end was trimmed by 5 bases and the J gene end by 6 bases; junction bases not matched to a gene: 21. The CDR3 nucleotides are TGTGCCAGCAGCCCATCCGGGACAGGCGGTCAATATGGTGCCGAGCAGTACTTC. Translating gives CASSPSGTGGQYGAEQYF.

This chain links TRBV28 with TRBJ2-7; D is ambiguous. V shed 2 bases and J shed 4 bases, with 12 bases lying between them. The CDR3 has 14 amino acids. The germline V gene has CDR1 MDHEN and CDR2 SYDVKM. The CDR3 nucleotides read TGTGCCAGCAGTTTAGTTAGAGAGGCTTACGAGCAGTACTTC. Its translation: CASSLVREAYEQYF.

The table lists this clone with a count of one. The rearrangement links TRBV29-1 to TRBJ2-2, with D unclear. There are 17 residues in the CDR3. Trimming took off 0 bases at V and 6 bases at J, with 20 bases between the two ends. From germline, CDR1 is SQVTM and CDR2 ANQGSEA. The CDR3 spells CSVEDIYINGGSGELFF. For the CDR3, the DNA is TGCAGCGTTGAAGATATTTACATCAACGGTGGCTCCGGGGAGCTGTTTTTT.

The rearrangement links TRBV13 to TRBJ2-7; 9 positions match TRBD2. Germline CDR1 reads PRHDT; CDR2 reads FYEKMQ (reference sequence). V shed 5 bases and J 6 bases; nucleotides not matched to a gene: 11. This CDR3 is 15 amino acids long. This CDR3 reads CASSQVIAGVGEQYF. DNA for the CDR3: TGTGCCAGCAGCCAGGTCATAGCGGGAGTAGGCGAGCAGTACTTC.

This rearrangement joins TRBV9 to TRBJ2-2, with 9 bases aligning to TRBD2. Germline assignment: CDR1 SGDLS and CDR2 YYNGEE. Trimming took 4 bases from V and 2 from J; bases not matched to a gene: 6. This CDR3 region has 16 residues. The CDR3 loop reads CASSRQGLANTGELFF. As DNA, the CDR3 is TGTGCCAGCAGCCGACAGGGACTAGCAAACACCGGGGAGCTGTTTTTT. The whole variable domain, filled in from reference TRBV9 and TRBJ2-2, reads DSGVTQTPKHLITATGQRVTLRCSPRSGDLSVYWYQQSLDQGLQFLIQYYNGEERAKGNILERFSAQQFPDLHSELNLSSLELGDSALYFCASSRQGLANTGELFFGEGSRLTVL.

The chain has TRBV5-4 and TRBJ2-1; 9 nucleotides line up with TRBD2. The CDR3 is 15 amino acids. V lost 0 bases to trimming and J lost 8 bases; unmatched junction nucleotides: 6. Germline V gene data show CDR1 as SGHNT and CDR2 as YYREEE (reference sequence). CDR3 in DNA: TGTGCCAGCAGCTTGGGCGGGAGGGCCATGGATGAGCAGTTCTTC. Translation: CASSLGGRAMDEQFF.